Listed below are T cell receptor beta chains from one sample, sequenced in a study of cytomegalovirus exposure and HLA in healthy donors. Sequencing was performed with immunoSEQ multiplex PCR; in TCRdb, only in-frame clones are kept and a portion is missing. The sample includes 160,000 or so clones, approximately 86% of them seen just once. Sequenced material: PBMCs. Receptors originate from a woman younger than 35 in good health and CMV-seronegative. Each CDR3 is given with its conserved first and last residue. A D gene is named only where the DNA matches it firmly. The size field is filled for only some rows; it gives once, few, many or a size class.

j_call d_call cdr3_length v_call clone_size cdr3_nt cdr3_aa
TRBJ2-7 NA 16 TRBV27 NA TGTGCCAGCATAAAAGCTGGGGGGGCTCGTGTCTACGAGCAGTACTTC CASIKAGGARVYEQYF
TRBJ2-7 TRBD2 14 TRBV7-2 NA TGTGCCAGCAGCCCCCAGACTAGCGGCTACGAGCAGTACTTC CASSPQTSGYEQYF
TRBJ1-1 NA 11 TRBV5-1 NA TGCGCCAGCAGCTCCGGTCGATATGCTTTCTTT CASSSGRYAFF
TRBJ2-1 TRBD1 18 TRBV4-1 once TGCGCCAGCAGCCAAGTGCTCCAGGGGGCGCCGTACTACAATGAGCAGTTCTTC CASSQVLQGAPYYNEQFF
TRBJ2-1 NA 16 TRBV11-2 NA TGTGCCAGCAGCTTATATTGGGGGGGCGGTGTCAATGAGCAGTTCTTC CASSLYWGGGVNEQFF
TRBJ1-1 NA 13 TRBV4-1 NA TGCGCCAGCAGCCTTGAGGGGGTCACTGAAGCTTTCTTT CASSLEGVTEAFF
TRBJ1-2 NA 13 TRBV6-1 NA TGTGCCAGCAGTGTAAAGGAGGCGGGTGGCTACACCTTC CASSVKEAGGYTF
TRBJ2-7 NA 13 TRBV27 NA TGTGCCAGCAGTCGAACTAGCAGTTACGAGCAGTACTTC CASSRTSSYEQYF
TRBJ2-5 NA 11 TRBV30 NA TGTGCCTGGAGTGTAGCTGGAGAGCAGTACTTC CAWSVAGEQYF
TRBJ2-3 TRBD2 17 TRBV30 NA TGTGCCTGGGCCTTGCGTAGGACTAGCGGCCCGGGGGATACGCAGTATTTT CAWALRRTSGPGDTQYF
TRBJ2-7 NA 15 TRBV10-3 NA TGTGCCATCAGTGGGAGTCCGGGGGTTTCCTACGAGCAGTACTTC CAISGSPGVSYEQYF
TRBJ1-5 TRBD1 13 TRBV19 NA TGTGCCAGTAGTAGACAGGGGTATCAGCCCCAGCATTTT CASSRQGYQPQHF
TRBJ1-5 NA 14 TRBV5-1 NA TGCGCCAGCAGCGATGGACAGCCTGATCAGCCCCAGCATTTT CASSDGQPDQPQHF
TRBJ2-4 NA 8 TRBV21-1 NA TGTGCCAGCAGCAAAGCCAGCTTC CASSKASF
TRBJ1-5 NA 16 TRBV2 NA TGTGCCAGCAGTGAAGCGCTCATGGGAGGGGATCAGCCCCAGCATTTT CASSEALMGGDQPQHF
TRBJ2-3 TRBD2 15 TRBV6-5 NA TGTGCCAGCAGCCAGCGGTGGGGGGGGACAGATACGCAGTATTTT CASSQRWGGTDTQYF
TRBJ2-7 NA 13 TRBV7-2 NA TGTGCCAGCAGCTTAGGGCCCTCCTACGAGCAGTACTTC CASSLGPSYEQYF
TRBJ1-1 NA 13 TRBV2 NA TGTGCCAGCAGTGTTGTCGTCTCGTCGGGGGCTTTCTTT CASSVVVSSGAFF
TRBJ2-3 NA 19 TRBV28 NA TGTGCCAGCAGTTTTGACCCCCGTCCGGCGACAGCTAGCACAGATACGCAGTATTTT CASSFDPRPATASTDTQYF
TRBJ2-3 TRBD1 16 TRBV19 NA TGTGCCAGTAGTACCGGACAGGGGTTGGGCACAGATACGCAGTATTTT CASSTGQGLGTDTQYF
TRBJ2-7 TRBD2 15 TRBV11-2 NA TGTGCCAGCAGCTTAACGCTAGCGGGAGGGCCCGAGCAGTACTTC CASSLTLAGGPEQYF
TRBJ1-1 NA 13 TRBV10-2 few TGCGCCAGCACAGGACAGATGAACACTGAAGCTTTCTTT CASTGQMNTEAFF
TRBJ1-2 TRBD1 13 TRBV19 NA TGTGCCAGTAGTTTTCGGACAGGCTATGGCTACACCTTC CASSFRTGYGYTF
TRBJ1-1 NA 13 TRBV7-8 NA TGTGCCAGCAGCTTGACCCAGGACACTGAAGCTTTCTTT CASSLTQDTEAFF
TRBJ2-3 TRBD2 15 TRBV5-4 NA TGTGCCAGCAGCTTACTAGCGGGGAGCACAGATACGCAGTATTTT CASSLLAGSTDTQYF
TRBJ2-1 NA 12 TRBV7-8 NA TGTGCCAGCAGCTTAGGTTCAAATGAGCAGTTCTTC CASSLGSNEQFF
TRBJ2-7 NA 15 TRBV6-5 NA TGTGCCAGCAGTTACTCGGGACTCCAAGCCGGGGAGCAGTACTTC CASSYSGLQAGEQYF
TRBJ1-5 NA 15 TRBV19 NA TGTGCCAGTAGAGAAGGGCAGGGTTCGACTCAGCCCCAGCATTTT CASREGQGSTQPQHF
TRBJ1-4 NA 15 TRBV11-2 NA TGTGCCAGCAGCCCGCGACAGGATTCTTCTGAAAAACTGTTTTTT CASSPRQDSSEKLFF
TRBJ2-3 TRBD2 17 TRBV7-9 NA TGTGCCAGCAGCTTACGGACCCAGCGGGGAACCACAGATACGCAGTATTTT CASSLRTQRGTTDTQYF
TRBJ1-2 NA 12 TRBV28 NA TGTGCCAGCAGTTTGAGGGAGGATGGCTACACCTTC CASSLREDGYTF
TRBJ1-3 TRBD1 15 TRBV28 few TGTGCCAGCAGCCTTCGACAGGGAGGTGGAAACACCATATATTTT CASSLRQGGGNTIYF
TRBJ2-1 NA 13 TRBV5-1 NA TGCGCCAGCAGCTTGATGGACAGAAATGAGCAGTTCTTC CASSLMDRNEQFF
TRBJ2-6 TRBD2 16 TRBV5-1 many TGCGCCAGCAGCTTGCTAGCGGGAGATGGGGCCAACGTCCTGACTTTC CASSLLAGDGANVLTF
TRBJ2-3 NA 15 TRBV15 NA TGTGCCACCAGCAGGGGACATCATAACACAGATACGCAGTATTTT CATSRGHHNTDTQYF
TRBJ1-1 NA 15 TRBV7-3 once TGTGCCAGCAGCTTAACGCGGAGAAACAACACTGAAGCTTTCTTT CASSLTRRNNTEAFF
TRBJ2-7 NA 13 TRBV11-2 NA TGTGCCAGCAGCCCCTCCCCCCGTTACGAGCAGTACTTC CASSPSPRYEQYF
TRBJ1-1 TRBD1 15 TRBV19 NA TGTGCCAGTAGCCCGACAGGGGGCTTAAGTACTGAAGCTTTCTTT CASSPTGGLSTEAFF
TRBJ1-1 NA 14 TRBV19 NA TGTGCCAGTAGTATGGGCAGATTGAACACTGAAGCTTTCTTT CASSMGRLNTEAFF
TRBJ2-7 NA 15 TRBV25-1 NA TGTGCCAGCACCTCCCCCGGGAAGAGCTCCTACGAGCAGTACTTC CASTSPGKSSYEQYF
TRBJ2-2 TRBD2 15 TRBV6-5 NA TGTGCCAGCAGTTACGGGACTAGCGCTACCGGGGAGCTGTTTTTT CASSYGTSATGELFF
TRBJ1-2 TRBD1 17 TRBV30 NA TGTGCCTGGAGTACCACAAGGGACAGGGTCACTAACTATGGCTACACCTTC CAWSTTRDRVTNYGYTF
TRBJ2-2 NA 15 TRBV7-2 NA TGTGCCAGCAGCTTAGTTTCAGGGATGAGCGGGGAGCTGTTTTTT CASSLVSGMSGELFF
TRBJ2-5 TRBD2 13 TRBV7-7 NA TGTGCTAGCAGCCGACTAGCACCAGAGACCCAGTACTTC CASSRLAPETQYF
TRBJ2-2 NA 16 TRBV5-1 NA TGCGCCAGCACTCCTTTGAATAGCCAAAACACCGGGGAGCTGTTTTTT CASTPLNSQNTGELFF
TRBJ1-5 NA 14 TRBV28 once TGTGCCAGCAGTAGGGGGGGGCTAAATCAGCCCCAGCATTTT CASSRGGLNQPQHF
TRBJ2-7 NA 17 TRBV9 once TGTGCCAGCAGCGTAGATGTGGTTGGCAGGGGCCCCAACGAGCAGTACTTC CASSVDVVGRGPNEQYF
TRBJ1-6 NA 16 TRBV28 NA TGTGCCAGCAGTTTACGAATCGGAGGACTTAATTCACCCCTCCACTTT CASSLRIGGLNSPLHF
TRBJ2-1 NA 15 TRBV4-1 once TGCGCCAGCAGCCGGGTAAGTCTAGCCGACAATGAGCAGTTCTTC CASSRVSLADNEQFF
TRBJ2-3 TRBD1 16 TRBV19 NA TGTGCCAGTAGTTCGCTACTGACAGGGAGCACAGATACGCAGTATTTT CASSSLLTGSTDTQYF
TRBJ1-1 NA 15 TRBV7-8 NA TGTGCCAGCAGCTTAGCCTTGCAGGGGCTTGGTGAAGCTTTCTTT CASSLALQGLGEAFF
TRBJ2-3 NA 14 TRBV4-2 NA TGTGCCAGCAGCCAAGAAGCTAGAGGAGATACGCAGTATTTT CASSQEARGDTQYF
TRBJ1-5 NA 15 TRBV4-3 NA TGCGCCAGCAGCCATCTACAGGGAAGCAATCAGCCCCAGCATTTT CASSHLQGSNQPQHF
TRBJ2-1 TRBD2 13 TRBV11-3 NA TGTGCCAGCAGCTTACGCGGGAGGATTGAGCAGTTCTTC CASSLRGRIEQFF
TRBJ1-5 TRBD1 17 TRBV11-1 NA TGTGCCAGCAGCTTAGCGCAAGGGACAGGGGGCCGCCAGCCCCAGCATTTT CASSLAQGTGGRQPQHF